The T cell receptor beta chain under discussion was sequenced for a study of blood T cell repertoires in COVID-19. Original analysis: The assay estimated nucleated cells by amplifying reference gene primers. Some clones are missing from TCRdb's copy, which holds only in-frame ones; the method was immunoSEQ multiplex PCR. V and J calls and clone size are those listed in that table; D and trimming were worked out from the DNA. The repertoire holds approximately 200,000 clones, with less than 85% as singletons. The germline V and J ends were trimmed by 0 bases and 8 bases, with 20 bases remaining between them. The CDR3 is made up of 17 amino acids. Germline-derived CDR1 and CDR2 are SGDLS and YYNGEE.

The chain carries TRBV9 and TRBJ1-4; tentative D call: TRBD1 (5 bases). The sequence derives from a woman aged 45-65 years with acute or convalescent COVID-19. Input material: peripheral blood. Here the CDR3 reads CASSVVPGEPSGEKLFF. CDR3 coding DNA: TGTGCCAGCAGCGTAGTTCCGGGAGAACCGTCAGGGGAAAAACTGTTTTTT.